This TCR beta chain was observed in a study of human T cells and chemical hapten exposure. TCRdb ran MiXCR on the RACE reads and lists one entry per CDR3 protein. The sample includes 96,000 or so distinct CDR3 sequences, approximately 9.3% seen only once; the top ten take just over 2%. Time point here: patch test 2, 6 weeks after DPC sensitization. Indicated treatment: therapeutic diphenylcyclopropenone sensitization with weekly scalp DPC. This CDR3 has 13 amino acids. V dropped 0 bases and J dropped 5 bases, with 7 bases sitting between them. Germline CDR1 reads SQVTM; CDR2 reads ANQGSEA. This TCR was sampled from a woman aged 35 to 49 with alopecia areata. Some clones in this sample may be carry-over from other donors' samples. V gene TRBV29-1 combines with J gene TRBJ2-2, with D uncertain. This sample comprised whole blood, obtained in connection with sensitization to the hapten diphenylcyclopropenone (DPC). CDR3 loop: CSVEDKWTGELFF. The CDR3 DNA follows: TGCAGCGTTGAAGACAAATGGACCGGGGAGCTGTTTTTT.